This TCR beta chain was recovered during a study of T cells after yellow fever vaccination. Study conclusions and caveats: Detected again after the booster were most primary-vaccination clones, at 96% CD4 and 80% to 90% CD8.

To note about this clonotype: Its antigen is as yet unknown.

Each CDR3 protein is one row after TCRdb ran MiXCR on the 5' RACE reads. The sample holds some 100,000 distinct CDR3 sequences; 7.2% are singletons and the top ten take approximately 3%. CDR3 size: 15 residues. V lost 3 bases to trimming and J lost 7 bases, with 16 bases between them. Germline V gives CDR1 SGHTA, CDR2 FQGNSA. Sequencing used CD4+ T cells sorted from PBMCs, obtained about 49 days after the first yellow fever vaccination. V is TRBV7-2 and J is TRBJ1-5, with a weak D call TRBD1 (6 bases). This receptor was taken from a man younger than 35 who received the YFV17D yellow fever vaccine. Written as DNA, the CDR3 is TGTGCCAGCAGCTTCTCACAGGGTCTGGGGCAGCCCCAGCATTTT. Residues: CASSFSQGLGQPQHF.